This T cell receptor beta chain was recorded in a study of blood T cell repertoires in COVID-19. CDR1 LNHDA and CDR2 SQIVND come from the germline V gene (reference sequence). V shed 5 bases and J 5 bases; nucleotides not matched to a gene: 6. This CDR3 contains 14 residues. Cohort allocation depended upon clinical history that participants reported. Profiling relied on immunoSEQ multiplex PCR, and the TCRdb table lists in-frame clones only, not all of them. The sample holds 150,000 to 200,000 clones, roughly 88% seen once. The sequence derives from a woman aged 25 to 39 who had recovered from COVID-19. This chain joins TRBV19 and TRBJ1-2, with TRBD1 matching 9 bases. Sequences were obtained from PBMCs or T cells enriched from blood (not recorded which). For the CDR3, the DNA is TGTGCCAGTAGTCCACAGGACAGGGGATATGGCTACACCTTC. The encoded protein is CASSPQDRGYGYTF.